What follows describes a single T cell receptor beta chain. Its antigen is unknown. This record belongs to a study of post-analysis software for immune sequencing data. Findings of the study overall: Relative to controls, patients with multiple sclerosis showed significantly lower normalized Chao1 diversity. Higher frequency in patients than in controls was seen for roughly 5 TRBV segments, with TRBV5-6, TRBV5-1 and TRBV20-1 among them.

The germline V gene has CDR1 MNHEY and CDR2 SVGAGI. The CDR3 is 13 residues long. The ends lost 2 bases at V and 8 bases at J; junction bases unmatched: 4. Unique molecular identifiers were present in the TCR beta cDNA libraries. TCRdb independently ran MiXCR on the PCR reads; one entry per CDR3 protein. The repertoire consists of roughly 600,000 distinct CDR3 sequences, with roughly 40% occurring once and the leading ten covering 1.7%. The clonotype originates from a girl aged 5-17 years with multiple sclerosis. The chain carries TRBV6-5 and TRBJ1-2; 8 bases are a match to TRBD1. Sequences were obtained from blood. The chain's CDR3 is CASSYQGAGGYTF. The DNA for the CDR3 is TGTGCCAGCAGTTACCAGGGGGCGGGAGGCTACACCTTC.